The rows below give T cell receptor beta chains drawn from one sample of a study of technical replicates of blood from several donors. The protocol was immunoSEQ multiplex PCR, while the TCRdb copy is restricted to in-frame clones and leaves out a portion. There are 80,000 to 95,000 clones in the sample; under 95% occur only once, and more than 0.25% lies in the top ten. The sequenced material came from T cells isolated from PBMCs. Receptors originate from a human donor in good health. The CDR3 runs from the conserved cysteine through the conserved F or W. The order of the fields is V gene, clone size, CDR3 protein. Clone size is given for some rows only: seen once, a few or many times, or a class if the clone is expanded.

>TRBV10-1|-
CAPPGGSGNTIYF
>TRBV7-8|-
CASSGGTDYGYTF
>TRBV9|-
CASSEQGSYNSPLHF
>TRBV7-9|-
CASSLRQQGGAGTGELFF
>TRBV25-1|-
CASSEWSGGRNEQFF
>TRBV27|-
CASRGAGISTDTQYF
>TRBV7-9|-
CASSLVGTGSSYEQYF
>TRBV18|-
CASSPTGATYEQYF
>TRBV14|few
CASSPFRQGYTEAFF
>TRBV5-1|-
CASGTRGASMDTEAFF
>TRBV6-5|-
CASSYLNAGGPETQYF
>TRBV7-7|-
CASSLVAGGTAGELFF
>TRBV5-1|once
CASSLALSVAPREQYF
>TRBV28|few
CASRTGGLAGWLGTDTQYF
>TRBV28|-
CASSQVSFTDTQYF
>TRBV28|-
CASSLRQGAQYGYTF
>TRBV27|-
CASSQKDLTYNEQFF